Listed below are T cell receptor beta chains from one sample, sequenced in a study of blood T cell repertoires in COVID-19. Sequencing was performed with immunoSEQ multiplex PCR; in TCRdb, only in-frame clones are kept and a portion is missing. This table holds about 300,000 clones, 88% found once. The sample was peripheral blood. The receptors originated from a woman aged 30 to 39 with COVID-19, enrolled during active disease. CDR3s include the opening cysteine and the closing phenylalanine or tryptophan. The D gene is left open where the match is weak. Size tells how often a clone was seen (once, few, many) or the class of an expanded clone, and some rows leave it out.

j_call,d_call,clone_size,v_call,cdr3_nt,cdr3_aa
TRBJ1-4,TRBD1,-,TRBV11-3,TGTGCCAGCAGCACACCGGACAGGGAGGGTGAAAAACTGTTTTTT,CASSTPDREGEKLFF
TRBJ1-1,-,few,TRBV6-4,TGTGCCAGCAGTGTGGGCAGTAACACTGAAGCTTTCTTT,CASSVGSNTEAFF
TRBJ1-1,-,few,TRBV15,TGTGCCACCAGCAGAGATGGGTCGGCAGGGATGAACACTGAAGCTTTCTTT,CATSRDGSAGMNTEAFF
TRBJ1-2,-,-,TRBV9,TGTGCCAGCAGCGTAGGCGACTATGGCTACACCTTC,CASSVGDYGYTF
TRBJ2-2,-,-,TRBV10-3,TGTGCCGTTGAGTCCACCGGGGAGCTGTTTTTT,CAVESTGELFF
TRBJ2-4,TRBD2,-,TRBV6-4,TGTGCCAGCAGTCCCCAGCTGGGCGGGGGACTAAACATTCAGTACTTC,CASSPQLGGGLNIQYF
TRBJ1-1,TRBD1,-,TRBV3-1/TRBV3-2,TGTGCCAGCAGCCAAGGAACAGGGGCAGGTGAAGCTTTCTTT,CASSQGTGAGEAFF
TRBJ2-3,-,once,TRBV7-8,TGTGCCAGCAGTCGAGGGGCGCTTACAGATACGCAGTATTTT,CASSRGALTDTQYF
TRBJ1-1,TRBD1,-,TRBV6-5,TGTGCCAGCAGTTACTCGGGACAGGCCAACACTGAAGCTTTCTTT,CASSYSGQANTEAFF
TRBJ2-1,TRBD2,-,TRBV2,TGTGCCAGCAGACGCGGGGGCTCCTACAATGAGCAGTTCTTC,CASRRGGSYNEQFF
TRBJ1-3,-,-,TRBV19,TGTGCCAGTAGTGCGGGCCCCAGGAGTCAGCTGGTGGGAAACACCATATATTTT,CASSAGPRSQLVGNTIYF
TRBJ1-2,-,-,TRBV11-2,TGTGCCAGCAGCTTAGTTGGGAGTCCGGCGGTCCATGGCTACACCTTC,CASSLVGSPAVHGYTF
TRBJ2-3,TRBD2,-,TRBV11-1,TGTGCCAGCAGCTTAGATCTAGCGGGGCCTCGGGCTACGCAGTATTTT,CASSLDLAGPRATQYF
TRBJ1-6,TRBD1,-,TRBV6-7,TGTGCCAGCAGTTACGGGGACAGGAGTAGCTCCTATAATTCACCCCTCCACTTT,CASSYGDRSSSYNSPLHF
TRBJ1-6,TRBD1,few,TRBV3-1/TRBV3-2,TGTGCCAGCAGCCGGGGACAGACAAGCTCCTATAATTCACCCCTCCACTTT,CASSRGQTSSYNSPLHF
TRBJ1-1,TRBD1,once,TRBV7-9,TGTGCCAGCACCGGGACAGCGAACACTGAAGCTTTCTTT,CASTGTANTEAFF
TRBJ2-2,TRBD2,-,TRBV27,TGTGCCAGCGCTGCGGGGGGGCTTGTCGCCGGGGAGCTGTTTTTT,CASAAGGLVAGELFF
TRBJ2-7,-,-,TRBV11-2,TGTGCCAGCAGCTTAGGGGGTTACGCAGGGCGCGAGCAGTACTTC,CASSLGGYAGREQYF
TRBJ1-1,-,-,TRBV6-5,TGTGCCAGCGGCACGACCGGCGGGTACACTGAAGCTTTCTTT,CASGTTGGYTEAFF
TRBJ2-1,-,-,TRBV29-1,TGCAGCGTTGTCCAGCCAGGGGTCTCCTACAATGAGCAGTTCTTC,CSVVQPGVSYNEQFF
TRBJ1-2,TRBD1,-,TRBV5-1,TGCGCCAGCAGCTTCGACAGGGCTGCGAGTGGCTACACCTTC,CASSFDRAASGYTF
TRBJ1-1,-,once,TRBV20-1,TGCAGTGCTAGTTGGAGGGGGGGCACTGAAGCTTTCTTT,CSASWRGGTEAFF
TRBJ1-1,TRBD1,-,TRBV29-1,TGCAGCGGTGGACAGGGTCTGAACACTGAAGCTTTCTTT,CSGGQGLNTEAFF
TRBJ1-1,-,few,TRBV20-1,TGCAGTGCGTCCCAGGGTCCGCGAGCTTTCTTT,CSASQGPRAFF
TRBJ2-3,TRBD2,once,TRBV7-9,TGTGCCAGCAGCTCAGCGACTAGCGGGGGGGAGTACTTGACAGATACGCAGTATTTT,CASSSATSGGEYLTDTQYF
TRBJ2-1,-,-,TRBV7-2,TGTGCCAGCAGCTCAAACCGCAGGGTTGAGCAGTTCTTC,CASSSNRRVEQFF
TRBJ1-1,TRBD1,once,TRBV4-1,TGCGCCAGCAGCCAGCAGACAGGGATCCCTGAAGCTTTCTTT,CASSQQTGIPEAFF
TRBJ2-1,TRBD2,-,TRBV7-6,TGTGCCAGCAGCTCCCCCCCTCACGGGGGGGCTCCCCGGCAGTTCTTC,CASSSPPHGGAPRQFF
TRBJ1-4,TRBD1,once,TRBV24-1,TGTGCCACCAGTGACGCCGGGACAGGGAAAGAAAAACTGTTTTTT,CATSDAGTGKEKLFF
TRBJ2-1,TRBD1,-,TRBV27,TGTGCCAGCAGTCCGCGACAGGGACCCTACAATGAGCAGTTCTTC,CASSPRQGPYNEQFF
TRBJ2-7,TRBD2,-,TRBV6-5,TGTGCCAGCAGCTCCCCGGGGGGGCTACACGAGCAGTACTTC,CASSSPGGLHEQYF
TRBJ2-3,TRBD2,-,TRBV6-6,TGTGCCAGCAGGGGACTAGCTGGCACAGATACGCAGTATTTT,CASRGLAGTDTQYF
TRBJ2-5,TRBD2,-,TRBV10-3,TGTGCCATCAGTGGGGGACTAGCGGGGGAAGAGACCCAGTACTTC,CAISGGLAGEETQYF
TRBJ1-5,-,-,TRBV12-3/TRBV12-4,TGTGCCAGCAGTTTAGGGCCTCATCAGCCCCAGCATTTT,CASSLGPHQPQHF
TRBJ1-3,TRBD1,-,TRBV2,TGTGCCAGCAGCGATCATGGACAGGACTCTGGAAACACCATATATTTT,CASSDHGQDSGNTIYF
TRBJ1-6,TRBD1,-,TRBV10-3,TGTGCCAGGGGACAGGGGAATTCACCCCTCCACTTT,CARGQGNSPLHF
TRBJ1-1,-,-,TRBV12-3/TRBV12-4,TGTGCCAGCAGCCCTACCCGGGACACTGAAGCTTTCTTT,CASSPTRDTEAFF
TRBJ1-1,-,-,TRBV7-9,TGTGCCAGCAGCTTATCAGGGTTGAACACTGAAGCTTTCTTT,CASSLSGLNTEAFF
TRBJ1-2,-,-,TRBV5-1,TGCGCCAGCAGCTTGGCAACAGGCGGCTATGGCTACACCTTC,CASSLATGGYGYTF
TRBJ1-5,-,-,TRBV5-5,TGTGCCAGCAGCCCAGACAGGTATAGCAATCAGCCCCAGCATTTT,CASSPDRYSNQPQHF
TRBJ1-6,-,-,TRBV6-2/TRBV6-3,TGTGCCAGCAGTACTTACAGAAATTCACCCCTCCACTTT,CASSTYRNSPLHF
TRBJ1-1,-,-,TRBV6-6,TGTGCCAGCAGTTACGGGGGCCACGGGAACACTGAAGCTTTCTTT,CASSYGGHGNTEAFF
TRBJ2-7,-,-,TRBV5-1,TGCGCCAGCAGCCCCACAGGGCCAAGGGCCCACTACTTC,CASSPTGPRAHYF
TRBJ2-2,TRBD1,-,TRBV19,TGTGCCAGTAGCTTTGGGGACAGGGGGACCGGGGAGCTGTTTTTT,CASSFGDRGTGELFF
TRBJ1-5,-,-,TRBV18,TGTGCCAGCTCACCCGGGGGAGGGGGCAATCAGCCCCAGCATTTT,CASSPGGGGNQPQHF
TRBJ1-5,TRBD1,once,TRBV6-5,TGTGCCAGCAGTTCAGGGACAGCTAGCGGCAATCAGCCCCAGCATTTT,CASSSGTASGNQPQHF
TRBJ1-1,-,once,TRBV29-1,TGCAGCGTTGAAGAGGAGACTGAAGCTTTCTTT,CSVEEETEAFF
TRBJ2-7,-,-,TRBV6-2/TRBV6-3,TGTGCCAGCAGCTCGGGATCCTACGTCGAGCAGTACTTC,CASSSGSYVEQYF
TRBJ1-5,-,few,TRBV19,TGTGCCAGTAGTATAGATTTATCCGGGGATGGGAATCAGCCCCAGCATTTT,CASSIDLSGDGNQPQHF
TRBJ2-2,-,-,TRBV2,TGTGCCAGCACCCTGCCTTTTACGGGGGAGGCGGGCAACACCGGGGAGCTGTTTTTT,CASTLPFTGEAGNTGELFF
TRBJ1-1,TRBD1,-,TRBV5-1,TGCGCCAGCAGCTACGACAGGGATTTTGAAGCTTTCTTT,CASSYDRDFEAFF
TRBJ1-1,TRBD1,-,TRBV5-1,TGCGCCAGCAGCTTGGTAGCGACAGGGGATGCTGAAGCTTTCTTT,CASSLVATGDAEAFF
TRBJ1-3,-,few,TRBV7-3,TGTGCCAGCAGCTGTCGAGTCCTGTCGCCTGGAAACACCATATATTTT,CASSCRVLSPGNTIYF
TRBJ1-4,-,-,TRBV15,TGTGCCACCAGCAGAGCCCAGGGGCTAAGCGAAAAACTGTTTTTT,CATSRAQGLSEKLFF
TRBJ2-6,TRBD2,-,TRBV5-8,TGTGCCAGCAGCTGGACTAGCGTCCTCTCTGGGGCCAACGTCCTGACTTTC,CASSWTSVLSGANVLTF